These 30 T cell receptor beta chains originate from one sample sequenced in a study of a mutant IDH1 vaccine in newly diagnosed glioma. Antigens of these TCRs are unknown. Method: immunoSEQ multiplex PCR; TCRdb's copy keeps in-frame clones and lacks some. The table shows tens of thousands of clones, with more than 70% occurring only once. Indicated time point: week 23, last vaccination. Each dose of the vaccine consisted of 300 ug of mutant IDH1 20-mer peptide, with topical imiquimod. The sample here was PBMCs, taken from a glioma patient whose treatment included an IDH1 peptide vaccine. Every receptor here comes from a woman aged 45-60 years with glioma.

The chain is built from TRBV28 and TRBJ1-5; D is possibly TRBD1 (6 bases). The germline V gene encodes CDR1 MDHEN and CDR2 SYDVKM. CDR3 length: 14 residues. V was clipped by 7 bases and J by 4 bases, with 14 bases between them. The DNA for the CDR3 is TGTGCCAGCACCGAAGGGACAAAAAATCAGCCCCAGCATTTT. Encoded protein: CASTEGTKNQPQHF.

This clone was detected once. J is TRBJ2-3 and V is TRBV10-2; TRBD1 might be the D (6 bases). Germline assignment: CDR1 WSHSY and CDR2 SAAADI. With 5 bases removed from V and 2 bases from J, the gap between germline ends came to 11 bases. The CDR3 runs 14 residues. CDR3 sequence reads: CASSPDRNTDTQYF. CDR3 nucleotide sequence: TGCGCCAGCAGTCCGGACAGAAACACAGATACGCAGTATTTT.

The rearrangement links TRBV10-3 to TRBJ1-4; D is perhaps TRBD1 (5 bases). V lost 2 bases to trimming and J lost 0 bases, with 10 bases between them. Germline CDR1 and CDR2: ENHRY and SYGVKD. This CDR3 contains 16 residues. For the CDR3, the DNA is TGTGCCATCAGTGAGGGGAGGGGCCCAACTAATGAAAAACTGTTTTTT. This translates into CAISEGRGPTNEKLFF.

The chain employs TRBV6-5 and TRBJ2-2; possibly TRBD2 for D (6 bases). Trimming left V 10 bases short and J 8 bases short, with 17 bases between. In germline, CDR1 is MNHEY, CDR2 SVGAGI. The CDR3 length is 13 residues. This CDR3 is CAIETSRVGELFF. CDR3 bases: TGTGCCATCGAGACTAGTCGGGTTGGGGAGCTGTTTTTT.

The chain recombines TRBV6-1 with TRBJ2-4, with 9 bases matching TRBD1. V dropped 8 bases and J dropped 0; count of bases not matched to a gene: 5. Germline CDR1 is MNHNS and CDR2 is SASEGT. The CDR3 sequence is 15 residues long. The CDR3 loop reads CASETGGLAKNIQYF. The CDR3 bases are TGTGCCAGCGAGACAGGGGGTCTAGCCAAAAACATTCAGTACTTC.

V usage is TRBV13 and J usage is TRBJ2-7; maybe TRBD1 (6 bases). Germline V gene data show CDR1 as PRHDT and CDR2 as FYEKMQ (reference sequence). With 1 base removed from V and 4 bases from J, the gap between germline ends came to 11 bases. The CDR3 has 14 amino acids. The CDR3 DNA is TGTGCCAGCAGCTTAGAGGGACACAGATACGAGCAGTACTTC. Protein: CASSLEGHRYEQYF.

V and J are TRBV28 and TRBJ2-7, with TRBD2 matching over 8 bases. This CDR3 is 20 amino acids long. J lost 0 bases, V lost 4 bases, and 20 bases had no gene match. CDR1 is MDHEN and CDR2 is SYDVKM in the germline V gene. The CDR3: CASSSQWGELVREGSYEQYF. For the CDR3, the DNA is TGTGCCAGCAGTTCACAATGGGGGGAACTGGTACGGGAGGGCTCCTACGAGCAGTACTTC.

The chain carries TRBV18 and TRBJ2-5; a possible D gene is TRBD1 (6 bases). Germline V CDR1 and CDR2: KGHSH, LQKENI. The CDR3 covers 14 residues. Between the trimmed V and J ends, which lost 3 bases and 2 bases, there was a span of 10 bases. CDR3 DNA sequence: TGTGCCAGCTCACCCAGACAGGCTCAAGAGACCCAGTACTTC. It specifies CASSPRQAQETQYF.

The chain recombines TRBV7-9 with TRBJ2-7; tentative D call: TRBD2 (6 bases). Between the trimmed V and J ends, which lost 4 bases and 4 bases, there was a span of 17 bases. This CDR3 is 15 amino acids long. The germline CDR1 and CDR2 sequences are SEHNR and FQNEAQ (reference sequence). The CDR3 DNA reads as TGTGCCAGCAGCTCGCGAGGAGGGAAGGGGTACGAGCAGTACTTC. It yields the protein CASSSRGGKGYEQYF.

V and J are TRBV6-4 and TRBJ1-1; 8 bases line up with TRBD1. The CDR3 spans 14 residues. Germline V CDR1 and CDR2: MRHNA, SNTAGT. The V and J ends lost 6 bases and 1 base, in that order; junction bases with no gene match: 4. The CDR3 DNA is TGTGCCAGCAGCGCAGGGGGCCAGAACACTGAAGCTTTCTTT. It encodes CASSAGGQNTEAFF.

The chain couples TRBV5-1 to TRBJ1-4; D is uncertain. Germline CDR1 and CDR2: SGHRS and YFSETQ. The CDR3 sequence is 14 residues long. The germline V and J ends were trimmed by 0 bases and 7 bases, with 10 bases remaining between them. CDR3 loop: CASSLGQTSEKLFF. CDR3 DNA sequence: TGCGCCAGCAGCTTGGGGCAGACGTCTGAAAAACTGTTTTTT.

The V call is TRBV30, the J call TRBJ1-2; TRBD1 matches 7 bases. Trimming cost V 4 bases and J 5 bases; bases outside gene matches: 7. The V gene's germline CDR1 is GTSNPN and CDR2 SVGIG (reference sequence). This CDR3 spans 13 amino acids. The CDR3 protein is CAWTGTDGYGYTF. DNA for the CDR3: TGTGCCTGGACTGGGACAGACGGGTATGGCTACACCTTC.

CDR3 sequence (DNA): TGCGCCAGCAGCCAAGCCCCACAGGGAGGGTATTCACCCCTCCACTTT. This encodes CASSQAPQGGYSPLHF. V usage is TRBV5-1 and J usage is TRBJ1-6; TRBD1 is a possible D gene (6 bases). The CDR3 length is 16 residues. The V end lost 4 bases, the J end lost 8 bases, and 19 bases lay between the germline ends. The germline CDR1 and CDR2 sequences are SGHRS and YFSETQ.

The V gene is TRBV12-5, the J gene TRBJ2-5, with 9 bases aligning to TRBD1. The V segment lost 2 bases and the J segment 5 bases; nucleotides outside the gene matches: 9. The germline V gene has CDR1 LGHNT and CDR2 FRNRAP. The CDR3 spans 16 residues. The CDR3 here is CASGLPRTGAKETQYF. The CDR3 coding sequence is TGTGCTAGTGGTTTGCCCCGGACAGGGGCGAAGGAGACCCAGTACTTC.

The chain combines TRBV19 with TRBJ1-5; possible D gene TRBD1, 5 bases. The length of the CDR3 is 19 residues. Germline values: CDR1 LNHDA, CDR2 SQIVND (reference sequence). Between the trimmed V and J ends, which lost 10 bases and 3 bases, there was a span of 31 bases. In DNA, the CDR3 is TGTGCCATCTCACCCCCCGGGACGACTACCAGTTTGCACAATCAGCCCCAGCATTTT. Residues: CAISPPGTTTSLHNQPQHF.

The chain recombines TRBV15 with TRBJ1-2, with 7 positions matching TRBD1. This CDR3 spans 16 amino acids. Germline assignment: CDR1 LNHNV and CDR2 YYDKDF (reference sequence). The ends lost 3 bases at V and 4 bases at J; junction bases unmatched: 11. In DNA, the CDR3 is TGTGCCACCAGCAGGGGATTCGGACAGGACGGCTATGGCTACACCTTC. This encodes CATSRGFGQDGYGYTF.

With respect to this clone: This specimen includes other DNA sequences encoding the same CDR3. The V and J genes are TRBV5-1 and TRBJ1-3; D unclear. Germline V gives CDR1 SGHRS, CDR2 YFSETQ. V shed 3 bases and J shed 0 bases, with 7 bases lying between them. CDR3 size: 14 residues. The chain's CDR3 is CASSSAGSGNTIYF. CDR3 bases: TGCGCCAGCAGCTCGGCCGGCTCTGGAAACACCATATATTTT. Full variable domain (remainder filled in from reference TRBV5-1 and TRBJ1-3): KAGVTQTPRYLIKTRGQQVTLSCSPISGHRSVSWYQQTPGQGLQFLFEYFSETQRNKGNFPGRFSGRQFSNSRSEMNVSTLELGDSALYLCASSSAGSGNTIYFGEGSWLTVV.

The chain uses TRBV5-1 and TRBJ1-2; D remains ambiguous. V shed 2 bases and J shed 1 base, with 12 bases lying between them. This CDR3 region has 15 residues. Germline CDR1 is SGHRS and CDR2 is YFSETQ. CDR3: CASSFGTTFNYGYTF. The DNA of the CDR3 is TGCGCCAGCAGCTTCGGAACGACCTTTAACTATGGCTACACCTTC.

The rearrangement joins TRBV30 to TRBJ2-3, with a tentative D call TRBD2 (7 bases). Trimming cost V 2 bases and J 5 bases, with 11 bases left between them. The germline V gene encodes CDR1 GTSNPN and CDR2 SVGIG (reference sequence). The CDR3 contains 13 residues. The CDR3 here is CAWSRGEGDTQYF. The CDR3 DNA follows: TGTGCCTGGAGTAGGGGGGAGGGAGATACGCAGTATTTT.

This chain uses TRBV18 with TRBJ2-3; D might be TRBD1 (6 bases). This CDR3 is 14 amino acids long. The V gene's germline CDR1 is KGHSH and CDR2 LQKENI. V lost 3 bases and J 3 bases, leaving 10 bases between the germline ends. This CDR3 reads CASSPATGTDTQYF. CDR3 coding DNA: TGTGCCAGCTCACCGGCGACAGGAACAGATACGCAGTATTTT.

The chain has TRBV5-4 and TRBJ2-7; 14 bases line up with TRBD2. Losses at the gene ends were 3 bases for V and 4 bases for J; bases not matched to a gene: 6. The germline V gene has CDR1 SGHNT and CDR2 YYREEE (reference sequence). CDR3 length: 16 amino acids. The CDR3, as DNA: TGTGCCAGCAGCTCTCCGGGACTAGCGGGAGATTACGAGCAGTACTTC. Translated: CASSSPGLAGDYEQYF.

The rearrangement joins TRBV4-1 to TRBJ2-2; possible D gene TRBD2, 7 bases. Trimming removed 2 bases at V and 4 bases at J, with 17 bases between. Germline V gene data show CDR1 as MGHRA and CDR2 as YSYEKL. The length of the CDR3 is 17 residues. The CDR3 here is CASSQNGRGASTGELFF. In nucleotides, the CDR3 is TGCGCCAGCAGCCAAAATGGGAGGGGGGCGAGCACCGGGGAGCTGTTTTTT.

The J gene is TRBJ1-3, the V gene TRBV5-1; TRBD1 agrees at 7 bases. J gave up 2 bases and V 3 bases, and 2 bases lay outside the gene matches. The CDR3 runs 14 residues. In germline, CDR1 is SGHRS, CDR2 YFSETQ. Written as DNA, the CDR3 is TGCGCCAGCAGCTGGGGGACAGCTGGAAACACCATATATTTT. Residues: CASSWGTAGNTIYF. Looking up the rest from reference TRBV5-1 and TRBJ1-3 gives the full variable domain: KAGVTQTPRYLIKTRGQQVTLSCSPISGHRSVSWYQQTPGQGLQFLFEYFSETQRNKGNFPGRFSGRQFSNSRSEMNVSTLELGDSALYLCASSWGTAGNTIYFGEGSWLTVV.

The V and J genes are TRBV28 and TRBJ1-5; TRBD1 aligns across 8 bases. Per the germline V gene, CDR1 is MDHEN and CDR2 is SYDVKM. Trimming at V came to 5 bases and at J to 7 bases, leaving 4 bases not matched to a gene. The CDR3 covers 13 residues. This chain's CDR3 is CASSQAGGQPQHF. CDR3 nucleotides: TGTGCCAGCAGTCAAGCAGGGGGCCAGCCCCAGCATTTT.

This chain connects TRBV6-5 to TRBJ2-1; no clear D. The V gene's germline CDR1 is MNHEY and CDR2 SVGAGI. Trimming took off 2 bases at V and 8 bases at J, with 7 bases between the two ends. CDR3 length equals 12 residues. For the CDR3, the DNA is TGTGCCAGCAGTTACAGGGAAGATGAGCAGTTCTTC. It translates to CASSYREDEQFF.

This chain links TRBV7-3 with TRBJ2-2; 16 bases are shared with TRBD2. The CDR3 contains 16 residues. The trim removed 5 bases at V and 6 bases at J, leaving 3 bases unmatched. Germline CDR1 is SGHTA and CDR2 is FQGTGA. The chain's CDR3 is CASSTGTSGRAGELFF. Written as DNA, the CDR3 is TGTGCCAGCAGCACCGGGACTAGCGGGAGGGCCGGGGAGCTGTTTTTT.

This clone was observed a single time. The chain recombines TRBV2 with TRBJ2-1; D unclear. The CDR3 sequence is 13 residues long. The V and J ends lost 3 bases and 8 bases respectively, with 11 bases between them. Germline values: CDR1 SNHLY, CDR2 FYNNEI. CDR3 in amino acids: CASSEHPRHEQFF. DNA for the CDR3: TGTGCCAGCAGTGAGCACCCGAGACATGAGCAGTTCTTC. Based on the CDR3 plus reference TRBV2 and TRBJ2-1, the full variable domain is EPEVTQTPSHQVTQMGQEVILRCVPISNHLYFYWYRQILGQKVEFLVSFYNNEISEKSEIFDDQFSVERPDGSNFTLKIRSTKLEDSAMYFCASSEHPRHEQFFGPGTRLTVL.

V and J are TRBV27 and TRBJ2-1, with 7 bases matching TRBD2. V shed 3 bases, J shed 1 base, and the junction held 3 bases outside the gene matches. The V gene's germline CDR1 is MNHEY and CDR2 SMNVEV (reference sequence). CDR3 length: 15 amino acids. The DNA for the CDR3 is TGTGCCAGCAGTTTTGTGGGGGGGTCCTACAATGAGCAGTTCTTC. Protein: CASSFVGGSYNEQFF.

The rearrangement uses TRBV28 and TRBJ2-1; 13 bases line up with TRBD2. The V gene's germline CDR1 is MDHEN and CDR2 SYDVKM. The CDR3 is made up of 15 amino acids. V shed 7 bases, J shed 6 bases, and the junction held 6 bases outside the gene matches. CDR3 residues: CASIPGLAGINEQFF. In nucleotides, the CDR3 is TGTGCCAGCATCCCGGGACTAGCGGGGATCAATGAGCAGTTCTTC.

The genes are TRBV15 and TRBJ1-2; D remains ambiguous. From germline, CDR1 is LNHNV and CDR2 YYDKDF (reference sequence). Between the trimmed V and J ends, which lost 5 bases and 0 bases, there was a span of 13 bases. The CDR3 length is 15 residues. In nucleotides, the CDR3 is TGTGCCACCAGCCGAAGAGGCGGACCTAACTATGGCTACACCTTC. It encodes CATSRRGGPNYGYTF.